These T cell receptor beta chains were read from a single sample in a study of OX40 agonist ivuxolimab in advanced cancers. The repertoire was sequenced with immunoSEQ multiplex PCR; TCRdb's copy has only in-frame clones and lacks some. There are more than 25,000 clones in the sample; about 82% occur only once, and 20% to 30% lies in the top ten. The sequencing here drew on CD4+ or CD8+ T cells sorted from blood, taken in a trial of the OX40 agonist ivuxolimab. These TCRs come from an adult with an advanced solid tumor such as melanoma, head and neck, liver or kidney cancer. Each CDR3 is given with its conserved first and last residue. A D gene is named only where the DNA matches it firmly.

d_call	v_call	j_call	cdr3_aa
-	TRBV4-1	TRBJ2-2	CASSQNSYTGELFF
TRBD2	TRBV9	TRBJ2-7	CASSGEGGVEQYF
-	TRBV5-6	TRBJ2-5	CASSSGTLQETQYF
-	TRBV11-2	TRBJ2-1	CASSLVGSLDEQFF
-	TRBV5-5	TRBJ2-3	CASSFQGGRTGGPPDTQYF
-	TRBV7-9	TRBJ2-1	CASSLNYEQFF
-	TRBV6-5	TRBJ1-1	CASSYKGDGTEAFF
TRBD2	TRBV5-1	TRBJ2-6	CASSPEIAGHSGANVLTF
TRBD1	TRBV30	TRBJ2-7	CAWSTGTGTYEQYF
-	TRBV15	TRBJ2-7	CATSRGTNPQYGQYF
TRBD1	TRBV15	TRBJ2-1	CATSRNRGSYNEQFF
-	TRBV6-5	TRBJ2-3	CASSLASTDTQYF
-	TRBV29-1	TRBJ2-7	CSVVLGGYEQYF
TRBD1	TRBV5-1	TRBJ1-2	CASSRQGSDGYTF
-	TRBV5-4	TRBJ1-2	CASSLRERGYTF
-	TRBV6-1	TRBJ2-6	CASNGGFRANVLTF
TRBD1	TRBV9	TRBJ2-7	CASSVGGQGSEQYF
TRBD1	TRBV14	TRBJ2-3	CASSQYRGRTDTQYF
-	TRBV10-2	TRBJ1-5	CASSELRNQPRHF
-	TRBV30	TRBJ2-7	CASNWGYEQYF